This T cell receptor (beta chain) was sequenced in a study of cytomegalovirus exposure and HLA in healthy donors. PCR used 60 Vbeta primers and 13 Jbeta primers. Assay: immunoSEQ multiplex PCR; the TCRdb copy retains only in-frame clones and omits some. Here the sample spans about 120,000 clones, 77% being singletons. This clone has more than one count but fewer than ten. The clonotype was recovered from a man younger than 35 in good health and CMV-seropositive. The sequenced material came from PBMCs.

The CDR3 coding sequence is TGTGCCAGCTCACGAGTAGCGGGAGAAGTCCCCACCTACAATGAGCAGTTCTTC. Amino acids: CASSRVAGEVPTYNEQFF. The chain couples TRBV18 to TRBJ2-1; TRBD2 aligns across 9 bases. This CDR3 spans 18 amino acids. Trimming took 4 bases from V and 2 from J; bases not matched to a gene: 12. CDR1 is KGHSH and CDR2 is LQKENI in the germline V gene. The full variable domain, with the rest looked up from reference TRBV18 and TRBJ2-1, is NAGVMQNPRHLVRRRGQEARLRCSPMKGHSHVYWYRQLPEEGLKFMVYLQKENIIDESGMPKERFSAEFPKEGPSILRIQQVVRGDSAAYFCASSRVAGEVPTYNEQFFGPGTRLTVL.